This entry lists 6 T cell receptor beta chains sequenced from one sample in a study of beta chain features in type 1 diabetes. Expressed TCRB transcripts were sequenced, since all the RNA that had been isolated was reverse transcribed. Using immunoSEQ multiplex PCR, the repertoire was profiled, and TCRdb retains in-frame clones only, with some absent. Of about 260,000 clones listed, 68% are singletons. The sample comprised naive CD4+ T cells from blood. Source of these receptors: a man younger than 40 in good health.

The chain has TRBV30 and TRBJ2-1, with D perhaps matching TRBD1 or TRBD2 (5 bases each). This CDR3 contains 14 residues. CDR1 is GTSNPN and CDR2 is SVGIG in the germline V gene (reference sequence). V was clipped by 4 bases and J by 2 bases, with 12 bases between them. The CDR3 reads CAWNRGPAYNEQFF. CDR3 DNA: TGTGCCTGGAATCGGGGACCCGCCTACAATGAGCAGTTCTTC.

The chain joins TRBV29-1 to TRBJ1-2; D is perhaps TRBD1 (6 bases). V shed 7 bases and J shed 13 bases, with 10 bases lying between them. The CDR3 is 8 residues long. Per the germline V gene, CDR1 is SQVTM and CDR2 is ANQGSEA. The CDR3 loop reads CSGDTTTF. In nucleotides, the CDR3 is TGCAGCGGGGACACCACCACCTTC.

The chain employs TRBV29-1 and TRBJ2-1, with 7 bases matching TRBD2. CDR3 length equals 13 residues. V shed 0 bases and J 10 bases; nucleotides not matched to a gene: 6. The germline gives CDR1 SQVTM, CDR2 ANQGSEA. CDR3 in amino acids: CSVEEGTTGEQFF. The CDR3 nucleotides read TGCAGCGTTGAAGAGGGGACTACGGGAGAGCAGTTCTTC.

The chain combines TRBV30 with TRBJ2-5, with D tentatively TRBD1 (6 bases). There are 13 residues in the CDR3. Between the trimmed V and J ends, which lost 6 bases and 2 bases, there was a span of 13 bases. From germline, CDR1 is GTSNPN and CDR2 SVGIG (reference sequence). Here the CDR3 reads CACLLGGQETQYF. CDR3 coding DNA: TGTGCCTGTCTCCTAGGGGGACAAGAGACCCAGTACTTC.

V gene TRBV28 combines with J gene TRBJ2-7; TRBD1 is a possible D gene (5 bases). Germline CDR1 is MDHEN and CDR2 is SYDVKM. With 1 base removed from V and 1 base from J, the gap between germline ends came to 11 bases. This CDR3 spans 15 amino acids. The CDR3 here is CASSLSAGYSYEQYF. Here the CDR3 DNA reads TGTGCCAGCAGTTTATCCGCAGGGTATTCCTACGAGCAGTACTTC.

Note on this clone: This specimen includes other DNA sequences encoding the same CDR3. V usage is TRBV9 and J usage is TRBJ2-5, with 8 bases lining up with TRBD2. The CDR3 loop spans 14 amino acids. Trimming at V came to 2 bases and at J to 3 bases, leaving 3 bases not matched to a gene. CDR1 is SGDLS and CDR2 is YYNGEE in the germline V gene. The CDR3: CASSVGLAEETQYF. The CDR3 DNA follows: TGTGCCAGCAGCGTCGGACTAGCAGAAGAGACCCAGTACTTC. The full variable domain, in which reference TRBV9 and TRBJ2-5 provide the parts outside the CDR3, is DSGVTQTPKHLITATGQRVTLRCSPRSGDLSVYWYQQSLDQGLQFLIQYYNGEERAKGNILERFSAQQFPDLHSELNLSSLELGDSALYFCASSVGLAEETQYFGPGTRLLVL.